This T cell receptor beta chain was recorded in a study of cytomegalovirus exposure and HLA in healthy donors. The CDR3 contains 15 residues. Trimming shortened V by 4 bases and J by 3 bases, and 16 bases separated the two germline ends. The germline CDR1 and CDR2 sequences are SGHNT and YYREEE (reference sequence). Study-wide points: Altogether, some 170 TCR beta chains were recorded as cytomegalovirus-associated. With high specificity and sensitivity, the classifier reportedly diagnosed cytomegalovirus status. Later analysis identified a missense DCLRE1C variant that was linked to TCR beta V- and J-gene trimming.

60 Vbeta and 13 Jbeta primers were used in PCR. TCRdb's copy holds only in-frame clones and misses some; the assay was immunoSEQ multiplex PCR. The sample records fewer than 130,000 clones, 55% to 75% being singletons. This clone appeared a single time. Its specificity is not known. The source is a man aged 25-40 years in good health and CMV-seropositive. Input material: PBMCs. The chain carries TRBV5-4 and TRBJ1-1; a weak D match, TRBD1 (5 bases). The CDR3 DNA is TGTGCCAGCAGCCTACCGGGGGAGGGTCACACTGAAGCTTTCTTT. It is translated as CASSLPGEGHTEAFF.